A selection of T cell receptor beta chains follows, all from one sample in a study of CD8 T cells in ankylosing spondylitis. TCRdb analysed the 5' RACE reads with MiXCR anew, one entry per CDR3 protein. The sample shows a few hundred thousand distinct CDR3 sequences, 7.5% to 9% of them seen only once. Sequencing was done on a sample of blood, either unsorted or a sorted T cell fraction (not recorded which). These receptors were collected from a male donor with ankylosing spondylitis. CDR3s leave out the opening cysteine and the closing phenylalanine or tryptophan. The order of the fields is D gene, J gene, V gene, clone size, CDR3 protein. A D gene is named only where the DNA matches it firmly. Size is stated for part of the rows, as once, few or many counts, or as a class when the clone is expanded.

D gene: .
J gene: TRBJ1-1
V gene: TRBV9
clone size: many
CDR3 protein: ASSPTMTEAF

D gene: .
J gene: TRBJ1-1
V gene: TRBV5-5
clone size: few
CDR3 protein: ASSWETGGTTEAF

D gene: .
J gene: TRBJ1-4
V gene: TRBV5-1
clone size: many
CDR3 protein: ASSLQTGDEKLF

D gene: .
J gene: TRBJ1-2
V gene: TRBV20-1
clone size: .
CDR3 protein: SASTSRHGYT

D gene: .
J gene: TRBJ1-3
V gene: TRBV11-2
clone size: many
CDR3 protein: ASRRTRGRNTIY

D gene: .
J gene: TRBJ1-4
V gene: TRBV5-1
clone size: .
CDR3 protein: ASSFGTRNEKLF

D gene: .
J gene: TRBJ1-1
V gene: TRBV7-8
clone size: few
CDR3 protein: ASSLGGKAF

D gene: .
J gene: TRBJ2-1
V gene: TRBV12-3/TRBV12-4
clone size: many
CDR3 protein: ASSGGSSYNEQF

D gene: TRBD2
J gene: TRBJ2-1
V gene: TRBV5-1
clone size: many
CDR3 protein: ASGLAGDYNEQF

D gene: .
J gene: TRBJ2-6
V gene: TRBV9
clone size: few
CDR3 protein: ASSLSRTTGANVLT

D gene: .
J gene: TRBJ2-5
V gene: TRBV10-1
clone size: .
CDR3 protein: ASKQTGTEKETQY

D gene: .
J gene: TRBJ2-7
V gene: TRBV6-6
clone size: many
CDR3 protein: ASSRDGTYEQY

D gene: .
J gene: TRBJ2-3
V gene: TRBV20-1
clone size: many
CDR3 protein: SAPLGRSATDTQY

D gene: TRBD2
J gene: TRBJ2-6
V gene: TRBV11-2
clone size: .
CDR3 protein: ASRDPGRGISGANVLT

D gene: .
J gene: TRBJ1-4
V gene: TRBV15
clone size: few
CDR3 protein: ATSRDGGDTGLRREKLF

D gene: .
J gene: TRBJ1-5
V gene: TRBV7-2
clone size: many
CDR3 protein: ASSPQSGSNQPQH

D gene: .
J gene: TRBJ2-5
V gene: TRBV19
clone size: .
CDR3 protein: ASSIVWQQETQY

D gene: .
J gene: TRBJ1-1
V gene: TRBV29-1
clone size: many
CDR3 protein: SVDSGLAEAF

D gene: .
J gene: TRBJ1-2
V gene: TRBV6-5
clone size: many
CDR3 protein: ASSSPMNGYGYT

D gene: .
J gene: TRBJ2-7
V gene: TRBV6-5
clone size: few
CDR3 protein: ASSYSIPSSYEQY

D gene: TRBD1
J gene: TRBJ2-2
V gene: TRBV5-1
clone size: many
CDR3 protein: ASSPTQGAITGELF

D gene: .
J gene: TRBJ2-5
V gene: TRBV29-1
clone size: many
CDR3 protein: SVDLGETQY

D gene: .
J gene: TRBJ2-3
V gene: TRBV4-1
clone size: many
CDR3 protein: ASSRDVLMSTDTQY

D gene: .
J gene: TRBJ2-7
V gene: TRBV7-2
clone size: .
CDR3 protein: ASSLVQAHYEQY

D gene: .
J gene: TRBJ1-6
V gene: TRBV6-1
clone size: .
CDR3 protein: ASSEAPGWNSPLH

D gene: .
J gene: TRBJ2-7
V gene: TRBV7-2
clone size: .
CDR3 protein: ASSLRWGESYEQY

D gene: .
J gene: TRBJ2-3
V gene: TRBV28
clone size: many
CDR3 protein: ASSLFSPTPRGTDTQY

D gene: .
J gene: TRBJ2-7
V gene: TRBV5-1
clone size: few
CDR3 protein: ASSLRRNYEQY

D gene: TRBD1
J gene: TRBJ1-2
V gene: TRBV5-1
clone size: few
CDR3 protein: ASSQQGGAYGYT

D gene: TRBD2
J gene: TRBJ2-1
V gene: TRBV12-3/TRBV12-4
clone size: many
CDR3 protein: ASSWTGTSAYNEQF

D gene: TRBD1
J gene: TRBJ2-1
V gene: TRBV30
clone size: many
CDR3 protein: AWSPYDRGIRNEQF

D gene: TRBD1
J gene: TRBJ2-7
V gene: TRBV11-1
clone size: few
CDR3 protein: ASSLELVSTPGQTYEQY

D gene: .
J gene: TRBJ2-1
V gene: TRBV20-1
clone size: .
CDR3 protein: SAGGAEQF

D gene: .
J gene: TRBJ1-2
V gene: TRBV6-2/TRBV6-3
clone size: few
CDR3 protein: ASSYSLGIYGYT

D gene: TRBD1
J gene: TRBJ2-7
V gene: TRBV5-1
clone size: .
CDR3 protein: ASSLAGGQVDEQY

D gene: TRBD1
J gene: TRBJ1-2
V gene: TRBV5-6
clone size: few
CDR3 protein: ASTAGTGRSYGYT

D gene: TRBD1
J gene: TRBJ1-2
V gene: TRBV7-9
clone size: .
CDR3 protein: ASSLASRQGRYGYT

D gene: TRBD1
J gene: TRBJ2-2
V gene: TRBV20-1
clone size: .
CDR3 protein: SAEGQGDTGELF

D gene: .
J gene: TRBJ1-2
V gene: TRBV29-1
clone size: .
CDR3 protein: SVESRDGYT

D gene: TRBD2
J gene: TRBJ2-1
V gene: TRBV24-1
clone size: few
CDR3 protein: ATSETSGRAREQF

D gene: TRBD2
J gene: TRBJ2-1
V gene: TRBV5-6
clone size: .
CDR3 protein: ASSVSTGGYNEQF

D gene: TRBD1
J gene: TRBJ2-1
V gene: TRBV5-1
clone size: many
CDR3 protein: ASSLEGQGPLPVGF

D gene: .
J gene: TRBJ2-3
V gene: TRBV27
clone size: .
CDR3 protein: ASRNNRGGSDTQY

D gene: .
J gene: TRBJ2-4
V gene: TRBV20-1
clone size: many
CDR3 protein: SARDPVDLAKNIQY

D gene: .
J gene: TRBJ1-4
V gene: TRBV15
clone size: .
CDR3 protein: ATSRTRSQLRTNEKLF

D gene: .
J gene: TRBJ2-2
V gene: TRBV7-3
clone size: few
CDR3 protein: ASSWGSVGELF

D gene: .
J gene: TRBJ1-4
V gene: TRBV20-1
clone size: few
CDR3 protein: SARGRVANEKLF

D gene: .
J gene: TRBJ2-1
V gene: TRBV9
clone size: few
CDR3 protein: ASSVGLVRIGEQF

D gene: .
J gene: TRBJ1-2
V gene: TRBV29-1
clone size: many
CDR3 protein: SVEVDRTYGYT

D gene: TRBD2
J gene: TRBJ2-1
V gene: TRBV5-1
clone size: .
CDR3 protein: ASSSGLGAYNEQF

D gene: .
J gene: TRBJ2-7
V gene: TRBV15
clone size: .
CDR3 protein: ATSRDERTADYEQY

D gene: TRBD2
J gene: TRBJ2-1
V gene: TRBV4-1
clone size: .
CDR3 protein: ASRQLGGAYNEQF